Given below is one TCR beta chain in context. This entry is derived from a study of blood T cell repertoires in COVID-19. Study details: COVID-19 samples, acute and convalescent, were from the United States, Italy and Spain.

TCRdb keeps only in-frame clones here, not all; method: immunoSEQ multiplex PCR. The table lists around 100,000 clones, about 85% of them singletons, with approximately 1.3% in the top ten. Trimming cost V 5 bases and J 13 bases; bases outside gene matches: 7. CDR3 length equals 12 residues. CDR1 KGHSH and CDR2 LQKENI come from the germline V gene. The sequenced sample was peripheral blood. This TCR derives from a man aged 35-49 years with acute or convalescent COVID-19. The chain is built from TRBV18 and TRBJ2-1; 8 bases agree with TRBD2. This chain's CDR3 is CASSGSGATQFF. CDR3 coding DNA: TGTGCCAGCTCAGGTAGCGGGGCCACACAGTTCTTC.